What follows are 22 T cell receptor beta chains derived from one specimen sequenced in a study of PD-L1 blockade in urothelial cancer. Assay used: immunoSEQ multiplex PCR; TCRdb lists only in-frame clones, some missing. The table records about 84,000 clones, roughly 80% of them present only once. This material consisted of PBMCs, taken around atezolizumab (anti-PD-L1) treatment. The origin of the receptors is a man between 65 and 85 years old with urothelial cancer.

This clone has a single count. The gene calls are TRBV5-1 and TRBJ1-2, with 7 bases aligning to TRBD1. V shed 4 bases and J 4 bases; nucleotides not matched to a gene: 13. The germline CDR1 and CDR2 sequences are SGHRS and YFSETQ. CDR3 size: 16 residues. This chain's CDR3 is CASSLPKTGPLYGYTF. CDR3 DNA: TGCGCCAGCAGCCTACCAAAGACAGGGCCTCTCTATGGCTACACCTTC. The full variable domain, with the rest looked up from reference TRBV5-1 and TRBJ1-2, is KAGVTQTPRYLIKTRGQQVTLSCSPISGHRSVSWYQQTPGQGLQFLFEYFSETQRNKGNFPGRFSGRQFSNSRSEMNVSTLELGDSALYLCASSLPKTGPLYGYTFGSGTRLTVV.

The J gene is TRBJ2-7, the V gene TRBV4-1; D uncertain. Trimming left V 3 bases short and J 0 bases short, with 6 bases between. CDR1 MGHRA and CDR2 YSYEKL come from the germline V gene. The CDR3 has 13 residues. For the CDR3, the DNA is TGCGCCAGCAGCCAGGGCAGCTCCTACGAGCAGTACTTC. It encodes CASSQGSSYEQYF.

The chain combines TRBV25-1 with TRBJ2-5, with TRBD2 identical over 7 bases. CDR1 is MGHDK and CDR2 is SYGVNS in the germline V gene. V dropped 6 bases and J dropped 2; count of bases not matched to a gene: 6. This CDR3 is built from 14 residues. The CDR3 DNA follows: TGTGCCAGCAGGGCCCCGGGGGGACAAGAGACCCAGTACTTC. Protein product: CASRAPGGQETQYF.

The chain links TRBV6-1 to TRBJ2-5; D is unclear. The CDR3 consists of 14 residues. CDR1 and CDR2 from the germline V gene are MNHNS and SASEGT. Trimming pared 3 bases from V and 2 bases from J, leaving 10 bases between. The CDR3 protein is CASSDSRPQETQYF. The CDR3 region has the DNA TGTGCCAGCAGTGATTCCAGGCCTCAAGAGACCCAGTACTTC.

The CDR3 DNA reads as TGTGCCAGCAGCTTAACAGGGAACACTGAAGCTTTCTTT. Protein: CASSLTGNTEAFF. The rearrangement links TRBV11-3 to TRBJ1-1, with D tentatively TRBD1 (5 bases). This CDR3 has 13 amino acids. Per germline, CDR1 SGHNT and CDR2 YENEEA. V was cut by 2 bases and J by 1 base, with 5 bases left in between. The full variable domain, with the rest looked up from reference TRBV11-3 and TRBJ1-1, is EAGVVQSPRYKIIEKKQPVAFWCNPISGHNTLYWYLQNLGQGPELLIRYENEEAVDDSQLPKDRFSAERLKGVDSTLKIQPAELGDSAVYLCASSLTGNTEAFFGQGTRLTVV.

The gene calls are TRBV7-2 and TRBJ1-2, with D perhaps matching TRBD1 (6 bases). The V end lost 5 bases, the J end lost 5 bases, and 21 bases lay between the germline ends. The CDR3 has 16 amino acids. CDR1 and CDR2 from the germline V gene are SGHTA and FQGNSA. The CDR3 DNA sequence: TGTGCCAGCAGCCGTACCTATCAGGGGTTGGGGTATGGCTACACCTTC. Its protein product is CASSRTYQGLGYGYTF.

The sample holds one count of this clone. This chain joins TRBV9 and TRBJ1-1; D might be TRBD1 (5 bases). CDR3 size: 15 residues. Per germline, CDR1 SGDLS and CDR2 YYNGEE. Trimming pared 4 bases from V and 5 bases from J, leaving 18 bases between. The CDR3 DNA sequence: TGTGCCAGCAGCCCCCAGGTCCAGGGAGGGACTGAAGCTTTCTTT. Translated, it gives CASSPQVQGGTEAFF.

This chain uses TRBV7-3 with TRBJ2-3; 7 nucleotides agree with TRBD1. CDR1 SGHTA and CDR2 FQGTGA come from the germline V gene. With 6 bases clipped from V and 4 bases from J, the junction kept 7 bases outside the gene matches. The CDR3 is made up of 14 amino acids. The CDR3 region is CASSFRQGPDTQYF. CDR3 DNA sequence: TGTGCCAGCAGTTTTAGACAGGGTCCAGATACGCAGTATTTT.

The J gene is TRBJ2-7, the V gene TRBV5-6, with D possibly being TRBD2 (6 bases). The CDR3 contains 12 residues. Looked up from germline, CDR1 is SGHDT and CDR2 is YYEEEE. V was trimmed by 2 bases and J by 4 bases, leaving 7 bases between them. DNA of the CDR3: TGTGCCAGCAGCTTTGCGGGATACGAGCAGTACTTC. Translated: CASSFAGYEQYF.

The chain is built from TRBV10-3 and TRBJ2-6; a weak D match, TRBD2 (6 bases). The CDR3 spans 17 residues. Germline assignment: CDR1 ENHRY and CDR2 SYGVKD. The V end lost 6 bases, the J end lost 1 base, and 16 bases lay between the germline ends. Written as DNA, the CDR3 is TGTGCCATCAGCATAGGGGCGCGGGGTTCTGGGGCCAACGTCCTGACTTTC. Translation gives CAISIGARGSGANVLTF.

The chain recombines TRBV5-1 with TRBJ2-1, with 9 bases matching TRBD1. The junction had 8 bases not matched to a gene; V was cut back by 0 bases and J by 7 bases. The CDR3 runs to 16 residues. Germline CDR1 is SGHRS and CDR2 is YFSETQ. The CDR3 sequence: CASSLGTGAQDNEQFF. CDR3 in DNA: TGCGCCAGCAGCTTGGGGACAGGGGCGCAAGATAATGAGCAGTTCTTC.

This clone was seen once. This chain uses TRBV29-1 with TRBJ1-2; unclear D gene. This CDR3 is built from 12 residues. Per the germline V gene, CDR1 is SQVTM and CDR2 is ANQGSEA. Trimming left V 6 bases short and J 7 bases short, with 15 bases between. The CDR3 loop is CSVKAQPGGYTF. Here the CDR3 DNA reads TGCAGCGTCAAGGCTCAACCAGGTGGCTACACCTTC.

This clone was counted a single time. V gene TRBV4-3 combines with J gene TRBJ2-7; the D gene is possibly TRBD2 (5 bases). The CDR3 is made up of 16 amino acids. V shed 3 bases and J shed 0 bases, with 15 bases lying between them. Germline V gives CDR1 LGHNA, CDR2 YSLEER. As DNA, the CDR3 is TGCGCCAGCAGCCAGGAGCAGGACTGGAGCTCCTACGAGCAGTACTTC. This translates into CASSQEQDWSSYEQYF.

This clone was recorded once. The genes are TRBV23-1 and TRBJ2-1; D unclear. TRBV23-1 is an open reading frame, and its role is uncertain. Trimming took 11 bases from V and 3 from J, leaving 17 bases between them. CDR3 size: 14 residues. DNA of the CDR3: TGCGCCCCACCCCTTCAGGATGTCTACAATGAGCAGTTCTTC. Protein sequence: CAPPLQDVYNEQFF.

The CDR3 nucleotides read TGTGCCAGCAGCGGTACTAGCGGGGGTTCCAAAAACATTCAGTACTTC. It yields the protein CASSGTSGGSKNIQYF. The genes are TRBV9 and TRBJ2-4, with 11 bases that match TRBD2. Germline CDR1 SGDLS, CDR2 YYNGEE. The CDR3 covers 16 residues. Losses at the gene ends were 3 bases for V and 2 bases for J; bases not matched to a gene: 4.

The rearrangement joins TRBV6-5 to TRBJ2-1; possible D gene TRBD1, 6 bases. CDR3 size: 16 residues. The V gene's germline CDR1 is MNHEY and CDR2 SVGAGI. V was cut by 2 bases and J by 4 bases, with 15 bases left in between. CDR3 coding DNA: TGTGCCAGCAGTTACGTGGACAGATTTAATTACAATGAGCAGTTCTTC. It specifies CASSYVDRFNYNEQFF.

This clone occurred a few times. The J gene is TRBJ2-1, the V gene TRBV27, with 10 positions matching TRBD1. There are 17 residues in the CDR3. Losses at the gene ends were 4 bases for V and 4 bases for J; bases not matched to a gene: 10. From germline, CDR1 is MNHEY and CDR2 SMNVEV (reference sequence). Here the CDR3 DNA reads TGTGCCAGCAGTTCCCTGGGGGGACAGGGGAGATACAATGAGCAGTTCTTC. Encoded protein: CASSSLGGQGRYNEQFF.

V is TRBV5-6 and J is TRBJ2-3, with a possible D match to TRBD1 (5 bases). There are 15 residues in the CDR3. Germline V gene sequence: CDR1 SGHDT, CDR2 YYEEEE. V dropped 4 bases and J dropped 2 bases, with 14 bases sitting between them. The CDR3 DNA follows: TGTGCCAGCAGCCCACAGGCCGACCTCACAGATACGCAGTATTTT. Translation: CASSPQADLTDTQYF. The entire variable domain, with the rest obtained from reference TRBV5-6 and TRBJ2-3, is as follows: DAGVTQSPTHLIKTRGQQVTLRCSPKSGHDTVSWYQQALGQGPQFIFQYYEEEERQRGNFPDRFSGHQFPNYSSELNVNALLLGDSALYLCASSPQADLTDTQYFGPGTRLTVL.

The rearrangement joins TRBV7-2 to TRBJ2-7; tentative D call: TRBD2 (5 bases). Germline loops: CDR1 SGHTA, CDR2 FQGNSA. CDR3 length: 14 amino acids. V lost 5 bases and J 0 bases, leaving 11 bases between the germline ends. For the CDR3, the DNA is TGTGCCAGCAGCCGGACTGGGAGCTCCTACGAGCAGTACTTC. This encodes CASSRTGSSYEQYF.

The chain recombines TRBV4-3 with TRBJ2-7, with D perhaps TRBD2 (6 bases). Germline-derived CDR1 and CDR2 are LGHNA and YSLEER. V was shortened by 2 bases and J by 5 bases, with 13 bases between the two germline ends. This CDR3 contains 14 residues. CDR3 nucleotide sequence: TGCGCCAGCAGCCAATCACGCGGGGCAGACGAGCAGTACTTC. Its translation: CASSQSRGADEQYF.

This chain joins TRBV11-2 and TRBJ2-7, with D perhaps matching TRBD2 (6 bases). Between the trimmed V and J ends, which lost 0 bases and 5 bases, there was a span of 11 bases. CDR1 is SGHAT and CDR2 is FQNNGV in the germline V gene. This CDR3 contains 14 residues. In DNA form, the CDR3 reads TGTGCCAGCAGCTTAGATCGAGCGGGTCACGAGCAGTACTTC. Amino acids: CASSLDRAGHEQYF.

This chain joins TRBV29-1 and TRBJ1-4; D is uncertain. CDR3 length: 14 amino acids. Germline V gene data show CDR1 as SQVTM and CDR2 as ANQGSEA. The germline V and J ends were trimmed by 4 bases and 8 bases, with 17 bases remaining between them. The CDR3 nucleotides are TGCAGCGTTGGATCCGGGGAGACACCAGAAAAACTGTTTTTT. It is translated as CSVGSGETPEKLFF.